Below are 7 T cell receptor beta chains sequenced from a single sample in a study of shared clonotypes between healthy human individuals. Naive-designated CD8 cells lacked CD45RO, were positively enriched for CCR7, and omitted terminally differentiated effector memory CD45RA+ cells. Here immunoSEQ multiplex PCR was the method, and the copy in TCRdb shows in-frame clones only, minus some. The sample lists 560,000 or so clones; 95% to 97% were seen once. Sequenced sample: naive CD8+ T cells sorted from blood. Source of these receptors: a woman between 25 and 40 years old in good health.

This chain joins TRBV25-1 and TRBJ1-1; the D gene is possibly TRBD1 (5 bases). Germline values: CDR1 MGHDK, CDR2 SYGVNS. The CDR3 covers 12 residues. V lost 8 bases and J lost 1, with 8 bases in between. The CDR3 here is CASRGGNTEAFF. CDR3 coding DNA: TGTGCCAGCCGGGGGGGGAACACTGAAGCTTTCTTT.

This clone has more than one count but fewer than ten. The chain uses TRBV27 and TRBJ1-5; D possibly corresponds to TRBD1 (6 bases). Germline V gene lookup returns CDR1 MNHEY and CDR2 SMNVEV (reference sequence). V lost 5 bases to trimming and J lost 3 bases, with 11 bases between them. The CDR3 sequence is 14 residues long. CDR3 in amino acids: CASSEGGFNQPQHF. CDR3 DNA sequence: TGTGCCAGCAGTGAAGGGGGGTTCAATCAGCCCCAGCATTTT.

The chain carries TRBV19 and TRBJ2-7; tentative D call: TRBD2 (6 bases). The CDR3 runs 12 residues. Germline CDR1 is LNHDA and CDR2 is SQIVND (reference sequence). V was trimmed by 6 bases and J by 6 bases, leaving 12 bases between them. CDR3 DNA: TGTGCCAGTAGCGCCCCCGGGGGCGAGCAGTACTTC. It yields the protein CASSAPGGEQYF.

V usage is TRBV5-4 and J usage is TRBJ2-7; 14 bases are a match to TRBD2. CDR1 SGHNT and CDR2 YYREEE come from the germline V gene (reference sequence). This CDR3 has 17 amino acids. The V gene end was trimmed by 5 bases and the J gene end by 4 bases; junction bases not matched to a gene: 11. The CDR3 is CASSLTTGTSGRYEQYF. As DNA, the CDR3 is TGTGCCAGCAGTTTGACAACCGGGACTAGCGGGAGATACGAGCAGTACTTC.

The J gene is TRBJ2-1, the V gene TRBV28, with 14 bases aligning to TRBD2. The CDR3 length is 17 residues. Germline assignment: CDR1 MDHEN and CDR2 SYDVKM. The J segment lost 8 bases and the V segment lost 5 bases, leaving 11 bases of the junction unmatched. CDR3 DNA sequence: TGTGCCAGCAGTCCGCGACTAGCGGGAGGGAAATGGGATGAGCAGTTCTTC. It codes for CASSPRLAGGKWDEQFF. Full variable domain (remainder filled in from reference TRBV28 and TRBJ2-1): DVKVTQSSRYLVKRTGEKVFLECVQDMDHENMFWYRQDPGLGLRLIYFSYDVKMKEKGDIPEGYSVSREKKERFSLILESASTNQTSMYLCASSPRLAGGKWDEQFFGPGTRLTVL.

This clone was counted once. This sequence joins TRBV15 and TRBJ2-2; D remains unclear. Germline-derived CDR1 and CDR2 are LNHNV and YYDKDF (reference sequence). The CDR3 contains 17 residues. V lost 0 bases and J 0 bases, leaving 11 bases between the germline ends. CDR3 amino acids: CATSRDPFMSNTGELFF. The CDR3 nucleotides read TGTGCCACCAGCAGAGATCCTTTCATGTCGAACACCGGGGAGCTGTTTTTT.

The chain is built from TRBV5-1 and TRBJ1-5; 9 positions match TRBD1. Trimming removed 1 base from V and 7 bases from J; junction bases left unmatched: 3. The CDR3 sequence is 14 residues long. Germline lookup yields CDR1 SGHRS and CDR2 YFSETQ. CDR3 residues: CASSLTGGGQPQHF. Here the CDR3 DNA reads TGCGCCAGCAGCTTGACAGGGGGCGGACAGCCCCAGCATTTT.